The T cell receptor (beta chain) described here comes from a study of blood T cell repertoires in COVID-19. Data came from immunoSEQ multiplex PCR; TCRdb stores just in-frame clones and leaves some out. The sample shows roughly 340,000 clones, about 90% of them seen only once. The germline CDR1 and CDR2 sequences are KGHSH and LQKENI. V gave up 0 bases and J gave up 3 bases, with 6 bases separating them. This CDR3 spans 13 amino acids. Sequencing used peripheral blood. The TCR originated in a woman aged 18-29 years who had recovered from COVID-19. The chain employs TRBV18 and TRBJ2-7; possible D gene TRBD2, 5 bases. The CDR3 coding sequence is TGTGCCAGCTCACCACCTCGGGGCTACGAGCAGTACGTC. Amino acid sequence: CASSPPRGYEQYV.